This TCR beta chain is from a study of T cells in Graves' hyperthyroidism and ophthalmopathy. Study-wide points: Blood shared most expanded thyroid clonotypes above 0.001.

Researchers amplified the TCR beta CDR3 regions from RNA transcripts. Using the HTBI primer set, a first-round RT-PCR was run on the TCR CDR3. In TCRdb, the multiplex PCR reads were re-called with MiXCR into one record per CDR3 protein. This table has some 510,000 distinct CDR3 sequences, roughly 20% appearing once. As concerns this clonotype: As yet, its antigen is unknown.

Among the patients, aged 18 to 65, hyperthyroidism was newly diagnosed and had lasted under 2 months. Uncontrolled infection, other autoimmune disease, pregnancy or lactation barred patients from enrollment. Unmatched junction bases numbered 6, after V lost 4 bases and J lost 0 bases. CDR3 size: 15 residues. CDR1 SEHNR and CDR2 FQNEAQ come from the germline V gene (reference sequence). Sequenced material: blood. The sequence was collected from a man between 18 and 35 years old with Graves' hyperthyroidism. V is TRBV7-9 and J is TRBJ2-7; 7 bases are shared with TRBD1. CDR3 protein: CASSSGQSLSYEQYF. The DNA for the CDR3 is TGTGCCAGCAGCTCGGGACAGAGTCTCTCCTACGAGCAGTACTTC.